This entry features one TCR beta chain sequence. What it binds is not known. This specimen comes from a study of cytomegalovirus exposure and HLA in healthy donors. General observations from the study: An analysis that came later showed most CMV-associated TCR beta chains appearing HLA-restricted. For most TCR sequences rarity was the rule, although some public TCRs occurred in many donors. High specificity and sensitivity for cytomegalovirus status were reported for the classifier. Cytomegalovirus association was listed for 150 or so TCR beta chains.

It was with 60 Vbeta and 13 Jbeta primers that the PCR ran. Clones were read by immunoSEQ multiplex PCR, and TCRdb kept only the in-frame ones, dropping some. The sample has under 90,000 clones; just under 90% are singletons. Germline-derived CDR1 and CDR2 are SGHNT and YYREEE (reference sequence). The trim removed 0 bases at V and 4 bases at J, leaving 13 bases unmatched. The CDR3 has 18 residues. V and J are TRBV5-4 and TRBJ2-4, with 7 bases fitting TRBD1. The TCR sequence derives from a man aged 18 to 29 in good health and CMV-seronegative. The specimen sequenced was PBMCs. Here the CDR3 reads CASSLVQGELVRKNIQYF. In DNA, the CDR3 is TGTGCCAGCAGCTTGGTGCAGGGGGAGTTAGTAAGAAAAAACATTCAGTACTTC.